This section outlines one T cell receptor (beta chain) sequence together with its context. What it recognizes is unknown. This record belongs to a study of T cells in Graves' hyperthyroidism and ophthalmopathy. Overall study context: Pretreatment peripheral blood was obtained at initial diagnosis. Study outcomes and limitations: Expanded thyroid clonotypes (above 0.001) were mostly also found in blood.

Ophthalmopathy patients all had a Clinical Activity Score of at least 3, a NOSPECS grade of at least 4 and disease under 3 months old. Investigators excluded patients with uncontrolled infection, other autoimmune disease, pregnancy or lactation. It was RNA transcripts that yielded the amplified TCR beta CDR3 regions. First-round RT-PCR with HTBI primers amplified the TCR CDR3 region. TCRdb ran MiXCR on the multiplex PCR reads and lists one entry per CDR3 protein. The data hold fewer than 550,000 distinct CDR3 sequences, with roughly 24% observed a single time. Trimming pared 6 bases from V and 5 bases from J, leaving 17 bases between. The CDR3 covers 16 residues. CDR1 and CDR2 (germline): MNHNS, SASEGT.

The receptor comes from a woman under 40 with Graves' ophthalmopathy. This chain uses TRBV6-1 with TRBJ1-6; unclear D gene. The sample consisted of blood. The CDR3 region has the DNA TGTGCCAGCAGCCCAGGTGTACTACACGATAATTCACCCCTCCACTTT. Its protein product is CASSPGVLHDNSPLHF.